In this sample, the clone carrying this TCR beta chain turned up a few times. There are 16 residues in the CDR3. Germline CDR1 is SGDLS and CDR2 is YYNGEE. Trimming took 0 bases from V and 0 from J, leaving 12 bases between them. These data originate in a study of T cells in Graves' hyperthyroidism and ophthalmopathy. The authors obtained PBMCs from over 8.5 ml of fresh peripheral blood. Amplified TCR beta CDR3 regions came from RNA transcripts. First-round RT-PCR targeting the TCR CDR3 was performed with the HTBI primer set. TCRdb analysed the multiplex PCR reads with MiXCR anew, one entry per CDR3 protein. The sample includes approximately 720,000 distinct CDR3 sequences, around a sixth of them seen just once.

Sequencing was done on a sample of blood. The sequence was obtained from a woman aged 50 to 60 with Graves' hyperthyroidism that later progressed to Graves' ophthalmopathy. The chain recombines TRBV9 with TRBJ1-1; D may be TRBD1 (5 bases). CDR3 DNA sequence: TGTGCCAGCAGCGTAGTACGGGGCCTAATGAACACTGAAGCTTTCTTT. The encoded protein is CASSVVRGLMNTEAFF.